The 25 T cell receptor beta chains given below trace back to one sample, sequenced in a study of CD8 T cells in Susac syndrome (dated by TCRdb to about 2019). Library preparation was by the immunoSEQ multiplex PCR assay. RNA was extracted with the RNeasy kit and about 0.5 to 1 ug was reverse transcribed using random hexamers. Through fastp at Q25 and MiXCR, TCRdb rebuilt clones from the public reads, retaining in-frame beta chains. CDR3 protein duplicates are merged, each entry listing the most common genes and DNA. Here the sample has roughly 150,000 distinct CDR3 sequences; almost 96% occur a single time. The ten largest clones represent 0.065% to 0.095% of the sample. Material for sequencing was CD4+ T cells from PBMCs. All receptors come from a human donor with Susac syndrome.

The gene calls are TRBV30 and TRBJ2-7; D possibly matches TRBD1 or TRBD2 (6 bases each). Germline-derived CDR1 and CDR2 are GTSNPN and SVGIG (reference sequence). With 3 bases removed from V and 5 bases from J, the gap between germline ends came to 17 bases. This CDR3 is 14 amino acids long. CDR3 nucleotides: TGTGCCTGGAGAGCTGCCGGGGGCAAGGACGAGCAGTACTTC. It translates to CAWRAAGGKDEQYF.

This chain joins TRBV2 and TRBJ1-5, with 10 bases identical to TRBD1. V was clipped by 1 base and J by 5 bases; unmatched bases: 2. Germline CDR1 is SNHLY and CDR2 is FYNNEI. CDR3 length equals 15 residues. CDR3 sequence reads: CASSEGTGGHQPQHF. The CDR3 DNA is TGTGCCAGCAGTGAAGGGACAGGGGGGCATCAGCCCCAGCATTTT.

The chain couples TRBV7-2 to TRBJ2-1; no reliable D call. The CDR3 sequence is 12 residues long. Looked up from germline, CDR1 is SGHTA and CDR2 is FQGNSA. V was clipped by 5 bases and J by 10 bases, with 12 bases between them. The CDR3 region is CASSLPRLEQFF. The CDR3 DNA sequence: TGTGCCAGCAGCCTACCCAGATTGGAGCAGTTCTTC.

The chain carries TRBV6-2 or TRBV6-3 and TRBJ2-1; a weak D match, TRBD1 (6 bases). V gave up 5 bases and J gave up 7 bases, with 6 bases separating them. Germline loops: CDR1 MNHEY, CDR2 SVGEGT. The CDR3 sequence is 11 residues long. In DNA form, the CDR3 reads TGTGCCAGCAGTCAGGGGAATGAGCAGTTCTTC. Protein sequence: CASSQGNEQFF.

This clonotype showed up just a few times. CDR3 bases: TGCGCCAGCAGCTTGGATGCAGCTAACACTGAAGCTTTCTTT. Amino acids: CASSLDAANTEAFF. The chain uses TRBV5-1 and TRBJ1-1; D unresolved. The germline V gene encodes CDR1 SGHRS and CDR2 YFSETQ. V was cut by 0 bases and J by 2 bases, with 8 bases left in between. The CDR3 is 14 residues long.

The V call is TRBV5-1, the J call TRBJ2-7, with D possibly matching TRBD1 (6 bases). CDR1 and CDR2 (germline): SGHRS, YFSETQ. The CDR3 sequence is 14 residues long. Trimming removed 3 bases from V and 1 base from J, with 11 bases in between. CDR3: CASSSSTGSYEQYF. The CDR3 DNA reads as TGCGCCAGCAGCTCCTCAACAGGGTCCTACGAGCAGTACTTC.

This chain uses TRBV4-1 with TRBJ2-6; D is perhaps TRBD1 (6 bases). Germline V lookup: CDR1 MGHRA, CDR2 YSYEKL. This CDR3 has 15 amino acids. V lost 2 bases and J lost 1, with 6 bases in between. The CDR3 DNA sequence: TGCGCCAGCAGCCAAACAGGGTCTGGGGCCAACGTCCTGACTTTC. This encodes CASSQTGSGANVLTF.

The chain uses TRBV6-6 and TRBJ1-5; tentative D call: TRBD1 (5 bases). Germline V gene lookup returns CDR1 MNHNY and CDR2 SVGAGI (reference sequence). There are 15 residues in the CDR3. Deletions cut 8 bases from V and 2 bases from J, with 16 bases between. CDR3 loop: CASSRPGGGNQPQHF. DNA for the CDR3: TGTGCCAGCTCCCGCCCTGGGGGTGGCAATCAGCCCCAGCATTTT.

The chain has TRBV7-9 and TRBJ2-3; tentatively, D is TRBD1 or TRBD2 (6 bases each). Deletions cut 1 base from V and 3 bases from J, with 14 bases between. CDR3 length: 16 residues. Germline V gives CDR1 SEHNR, CDR2 FQNEAQ (reference sequence). CDR3 bases: TGTGCCAGCAGCTTAGGTCCCGGGGGCGGGACAGATACGCAGTATTTT. This gives the protein CASSLGPGGGTDTQYF.

This chain links TRBV29-1 with TRBJ2-3; D may be TRBD1 (5 bases). The germline V gene has CDR1 SQVTM and CDR2 ANQGSEA. Trimming cost V 6 bases and J 10 bases, with 8 bases left between them. CDR3 size: 9 residues. CDR3: CSVSGSQYF. CDR3 nucleotides: TGCAGCGTCTCAGGGTCGCAGTATTTT.

This chain links TRBV9 with TRBJ2-1; D unclear. CDR3 length equals 12 residues. V was shortened by 3 bases and J by 5 bases, with 6 bases between the two germline ends. Germline values: CDR1 SGDLS, CDR2 YYNGEE. The CDR3 region has the DNA TGTGCCAGCAGCGAACGCGACAATGAGCAGTTCTTC. This gives the protein CASSERDNEQFF.

The gene calls are TRBV7-9 and TRBJ1-3; D ambiguous. Looked up from germline, CDR1 is SEHNR and CDR2 is FQNEAQ (reference sequence). Trimming took 8 bases from V and 1 from J, leaving 6 bases between them. CDR3 size: 12 residues. The DNA of the CDR3 is TGTGCCAGCGGGGATTCTGGAAACACCATATATTTT. Protein product: CASGDSGNTIYF.

This clonotype has just one count. The rearrangement links TRBV24-1 to TRBJ2-1; TRBD2 matches at 11 bases. Trimming took 7 bases from V and 8 from J; bases not matched to a gene: 3. Germline CDR1 is KGHDR and CDR2 is SFDVKD. The CDR3 is 13 residues long. CDR3 nucleotides: TGTGCCACCAGCCTAGCGGGGGGCGATGAGCAGTTCTTC. Translated, it gives CATSLAGGDEQFF.

The chain links TRBV7-9 to TRBJ1-1; weak D call: TRBD1 (5 bases). Germline V gene sequence: CDR1 SEHNR, CDR2 FQNEAQ (reference sequence). V lost 5 bases and J 0 bases, leaving 13 bases between the germline ends. The CDR3 consists of 15 residues. This chain's CDR3 is CASSPTRDLNTEAFF. The CDR3 nucleotides are TGTGCCAGCAGCCCCACGCGGGACCTGAACACTGAAGCTTTCTTT.

The chain has TRBV3-1 and TRBJ2-1; unclear D gene. The CDR3 length is 12 residues. V shed 0 bases and J shed 8 bases, with 5 bases lying between them. The germline V gene has CDR1 LGHDT and CDR2 YNNKEL (reference sequence). The chain's CDR3 is CASSQDIYEQFF. CDR3 DNA: TGTGCCAGCAGCCAAGATATCTATGAGCAGTTCTTC.

The CDR3 is CASSARDRDNSPLHF. The CDR3 DNA reads TGTGCCAGCAGCGCCCGGGACAGGGATAATTCACCCCTCCACTTT. The chain combines TRBV9 with TRBJ1-6; 9 bases map to TRBD1. CDR3 length: 15 residues. V dropped 3 bases and J dropped 5; count of bases not matched to a gene: 3. The V gene's germline CDR1 is SGDLS and CDR2 YYNGEE.

The chain has TRBV11-2 and TRBJ2-5, with TRBD2 identical over 9 bases. The germline gives CDR1 SGHAT, CDR2 FQNNGV. The CDR3 is 16 residues long. J gave up 4 bases and V 3 bases, and 9 bases lay outside the gene matches. CDR3 amino acids: CASSFFLAGQLETQYF. The CDR3 DNA is TGTGCCAGCAGCTTCTTCCTAGCGGGACAGCTAGAGACCCAGTACTTC.

This chain uses TRBV6-5 with TRBJ2-3; 9 bases fit TRBD2. Germline-derived CDR1 and CDR2 are MNHEY and SVGAGI. Trimming cost V 0 bases and J 4 bases; bases outside gene matches: 5. The CDR3 is 16 residues long. CDR3 bases: TGTGCCAGCAGTTACTCGGGGGGACTAGCATCAGATACGCAGTATTTT. It codes for CASSYSGGLASDTQYF.

The chain has TRBV28 and TRBJ1-4; perhaps TRBD1 as D (5 bases). CDR1 is MDHEN, CDR2 SYDVKM, per germline. Trimming left V 4 bases short and J 8 bases short, with 14 bases between. The CDR3 has 14 residues. The CDR3 coding sequence is TGTGCCAGCAGTTGGTTGATCCAGGGCGAAAAACTGTTTTTT. It translates to CASSWLIQGEKLFF. Variable domain in full (rest from reference TRBV28 and TRBJ1-4): DVKVTQSSRYLVKRTGEKVFLECVQDMDHENMFWYRQDPGLGLRLIYFSYDVKMKEKGDIPEGYSVSREKKERFSLILESASTNQTSMYLCASSWLIQGEKLFFGSGTQLSVL.

V usage is TRBV29-1 and J usage is TRBJ2-1; D gene unclear. This CDR3 comprises 13 residues. The V and J ends lost 6 bases and 9 bases respectively, with 18 bases between them. From germline, CDR1 is SQVTM and CDR2 ANQGSEA. CDR3 sequence: CSVKGTVWSEQFF. CDR3 DNA sequence: TGCAGCGTGAAGGGAACTGTTTGGAGTGAGCAGTTCTTC.

Worth noting for this clonotype: Its ends do not fully match the called genes, so a read error is possible. The V call is TRBV6-5, the J call TRBJ2-3, with no clear D. Germline V gene lookup returns CDR1 MNHEY and CDR2 SVGAGI. The CDR3 loop spans 13 amino acids. This CDR3 is CAISDTAPDTQYF. Written as DNA, the CDR3 is TGTGCCATCAGTGACACAGCCCCAGATACGCAGTATTTT.

The CDR3 loop reads CSVNVDSRSYEQYF. The CDR3 nucleotides are TGCAGCGTTAACGTTGACTCCCGCTCCTACGAGCAGTACTTC. The chain combines TRBV29-1 with TRBJ2-7, with no clear D. CDR1 is SQVTM and CDR2 is ANQGSEA in the germline V gene. V was trimmed by 5 bases and J by 0 bases, leaving 14 bases between them. This CDR3 is built from 14 residues.

This chain links TRBV20-1 with TRBJ1-4; 9 bases align to TRBD1. The germline CDR1 and CDR2 sequences are DFQATT and SNEGSKA (reference sequence). The CDR3 length is 13 residues. V lost 3 bases and J lost 10; bases outside the gene matches: 6. CDR3 region: CSASYRGQGKLFF. In DNA, the CDR3 is TGCAGTGCTAGTTACAGGGGGCAAGGAAAACTGTTTTTT.

This rearrangement joins TRBV6-6 to TRBJ2-5, with a tentative D call TRBD2 (7 bases). Germline values: CDR1 MNHNY, CDR2 SVGAGI (reference sequence). V was shortened by 2 bases and J by 5 bases, with 12 bases between the two germline ends. This CDR3 is built from 14 residues. The CDR3 sequence is CASSYGGGLETQYF. The CDR3 DNA is TGTGCCAGCAGTTACGGGGGGGGCCTTGAGACCCAGTACTTC.

The V and J genes are TRBV5-1 and TRBJ2-3, with D possibly matching TRBD2 (6 bases). CDR1 is SGHRS, CDR2 YFSETQ, per germline. The CDR3 is made up of 15 amino acids. The V gene lost 1 base and the J gene lost 4 bases, with 13 bases spanning the gap. The CDR3 loop is CASSLSGLFSDTQYF. CDR3 sequence (DNA): TGCGCCAGCAGCTTGTCGGGACTGTTTTCAGATACGCAGTATTTT.